This passage covers 5 T cell receptor beta chains from one sample sequenced in a study of glioma-infiltrating T cells after dendritic cell vaccination. TCRdb's copy holds only in-frame clones and misses some; the assay was immunoSEQ multiplex PCR. The table has 100,000 or so clones, roughly 90% seen once. Time point reported: after dendritic cell vaccination, including at tumor progression/relapse. The sample consisted of blood, taken after dendritic cell vaccination. The receptors shown here come from a human donor with glioblastoma.

J is TRBJ2-3 and V is TRBV5-6; D remains ambiguous. The CDR3 is made up of 15 amino acids. Between the trimmed V and J ends, which lost 1 base and 2 bases, there was a span of 11 bases. CDR1 and CDR2 from the germline V gene are SGHDT and YYEEEE. The CDR3 DNA reads as TGTGCCAGCAGCTTGAGACTGCCCCTCACAGATACGCAGTATTTT. Protein: CASSLRLPLTDTQYF.

This clone has a handful of counts. The V gene is TRBV4-1, the J gene TRBJ2-5; possibly TRBD2 for D (6 bases). The CDR3 is 15 amino acids. Trimming removed 1 base at V and 1 base at J, with 10 bases between. CDR1 and CDR2 (germline): MGHRA, YSYEKL. The CDR3 DNA reads as TGCGCCAGCAGCCAAGCCGAGGGACTCCAAGAGACCCAGTACTTC. It encodes CASSQAEGLQETQYF.

The V and J genes are TRBV7-8 and TRBJ1-1; D may be TRBD1 (6 bases). Germline V gives CDR1 SGHVS, CDR2 FQNEAQ. This CDR3 region has 15 residues. V lost 6 bases and J 0 bases, leaving 14 bases between the germline ends. The CDR3: CASRETGSMNTEAFF. For the CDR3, the DNA is TGTGCCAGCAGGGAAACAGGGAGTATGAACACTGAAGCTTTCTTT.

This chain joins TRBV6-6 and TRBJ1-1; D unclear. The germline gives CDR1 MNHNY, CDR2 SVGAGI (reference sequence). V gave up 2 bases and J gave up 1 base, with 8 bases separating them. The CDR3 totals 14 residues. CDR3 sequence reads: CASSYDRGNTEAFF. DNA of the CDR3: TGTGCCAGCAGTTACGACCGGGGGAACACTGAAGCTTTCTTT.

The chain has TRBV30 and TRBJ1-3; 7 nucleotides line up with TRBD1. The CDR3 totals 17 residues. Germline V CDR1 and CDR2: GTSNPN, SVGIG (reference sequence). Losses at the gene ends were 3 bases for V and 0 bases for J; bases not matched to a gene: 11. In DNA, the CDR3 is TGTGCCTGGAGGCAGGGGGTCATACCCTACTCTGGAAACACCATATATTTT. Its translation: CAWRQGVIPYSGNTIYF. The whole variable domain, filled in from reference TRBV30 and TRBJ1-3, reads SQTIHQWPATLVQPVGSPLSLECTVEGTSNPNLYWYRQAAGRGLQLLFYSVGIGQISSEVPQNLSASRPQDRQFILSSKKLLLSDSGFYLCAWRQGVIPYSGNTIYFGEGSWLTVV.